Listed here are 4 T cell receptor beta chains from one sample, sequenced in a study of radiotherapy plus CTLA-4 blockade in lung cancer. Assay: immunoSEQ multiplex PCR; the TCRdb copy retains only in-frame clones and omits some. Of over 12,000 clones listed, around 87% are singletons. Sequences were derived from peripheral blood, sampled from a patient treated with radiotherapy plus ipilimumab. All receptors come from a human donor with non-small cell lung cancer that progressed on radiotherapy plus ipilimumab. Some clones in this sample may be carry-over from other donors' samples.

This rearrangement joins TRBV7-2 to TRBJ1-1; D is ambiguous. This CDR3 has 15 amino acids. The V gene's germline CDR1 is SGHTA and CDR2 FQGNSA. Between the trimmed V and J ends, which lost 6 bases and 1 base, there was a span of 15 bases. This CDR3 reads CASSRSARQNTEAFF. The CDR3 DNA sequence: TGTGCCAGCAGTCGCTCGGCGCGGCAGAACACTGAAGCTTTCTTT.

The V and J genes are TRBV28 and TRBJ1-1; TRBD1 aligns across 9 bases. The V gene's germline CDR1 is MDHEN and CDR2 SYDVKM. V trimming: 6 bases; J trimming: 4 bases; junction bases outside the gene matches: 6. The CDR3 consists of 14 residues. The CDR3 protein is CASSGQGLSTEAFF. The CDR3 coding sequence is TGTGCCAGCAGCGGACAGGGGTTGAGCACTGAAGCTTTCTTT.

This clone has just one count. The genes are TRBV7-9 and TRBJ2-1; TRBD2 might be the D (6 bases). V lost 4 bases and J 10 bases, leaving 14 bases between the germline ends. CDR3 length equals 13 residues. Germline loops: CDR1 SEHNR, CDR2 FQNEAQ (reference sequence). The CDR3 DNA sequence: TGTGCCAGCAGCTCGGGAGAAGGGACCGAGCAGTTCTTC. Protein sequence: CASSSGEGTEQFF.

V usage is TRBV7-9 and J usage is TRBJ2-7; D possibly corresponds to TRBD2 (6 bases). The CDR3 is 13 residues long. V was shortened by 6 bases and J by 2 bases, with 11 bases between the two germline ends. The V gene's germline CDR1 is SEHNR and CDR2 FQNEAQ (reference sequence). CDR3: CASSGGLTYEQYF. CDR3 sequence (DNA): TGTGCCAGCAGTGGGGGACTGACCTACGAGCAGTACTTC.